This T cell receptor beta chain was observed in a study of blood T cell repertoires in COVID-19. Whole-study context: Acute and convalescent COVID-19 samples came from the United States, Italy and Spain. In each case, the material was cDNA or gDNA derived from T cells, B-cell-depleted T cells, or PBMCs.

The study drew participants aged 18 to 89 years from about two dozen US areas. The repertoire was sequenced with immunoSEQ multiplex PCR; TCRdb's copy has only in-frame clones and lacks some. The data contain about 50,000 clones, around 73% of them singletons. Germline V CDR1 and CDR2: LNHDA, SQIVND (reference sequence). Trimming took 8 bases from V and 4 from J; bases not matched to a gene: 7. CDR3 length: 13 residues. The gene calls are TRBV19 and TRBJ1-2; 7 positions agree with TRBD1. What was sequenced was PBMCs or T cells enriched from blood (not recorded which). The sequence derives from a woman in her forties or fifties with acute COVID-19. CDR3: CASYRQGAYGYTF. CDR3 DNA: TGTGCCAGTTATAGACAGGGTGCCTATGGCTACACCTTC.